Listed below are T cell receptor beta chains from one sample, sequenced in a study of Ad26.COV2.S vaccination and SARS-CoV-2 variants. The data were produced by immunoSEQ multiplex PCR, yet TCRdb's version contains in-frame clones alone and is incomplete. The sample lists over 85,000 clones, 82% occurring once. Here the sequenced sample was peripheral blood, taken after recovery from COVID-19. These receptors came from a human donor who had recovered from COVID-19. The CDR3 runs from the conserved cysteine through the conserved F or W. Each record gives: V gene, J gene, clone size, D gene, CDR3 DNA, CDR3 protein. A D gene is named only where the DNA matches it firmly. Where a row states a size, it is once, few, many or the class of an expanded clone; other rows omit it.

>TRBV3-1/TRBV3-2|TRBJ2-3|-|TRBD2
TGTGCCAGCAGCCAAGGTCTAGCGGTCACAGATACGCAGTATTTT
CASSQGLAVTDTQYF
>TRBV4-2|TRBJ2-7|-|-
TGTGCCAGCAGCCCCCGCGCGGGGACACAAGACGAGCAGTACTTC
CASSPRAGTQDEQYF
>TRBV20-1|TRBJ2-1|-|TRBD2
TGCAGTGCTAGTACCGGGACTAGTGTGGATGAGCAGTTCTTC
CSASTGTSVDEQFF
>TRBV11-3|TRBJ2-5|-|TRBD1
TGTGCCAGCAGCGTAGGGACAGTGTTAGAGACCCAGTACTTC
CASSVGTVLETQYF
>TRBV28|TRBJ1-5|few|-
TGTGCCAGCAGTTTAACACAACAGCCCCAGCATTTT
CASSLTQQPQHF
>TRBV29-1|TRBJ2-1|-|-
TGCAGCGTGGGGCGATTAGGAAAGGGCTACAATGAGCAGTTCTTC
CSVGRLGKGYNEQFF
>TRBV5-4|TRBJ2-3|once|TRBD1
TGTGCCAGCAAGGGACAGACCACAGATACGCAGTATTTT
CASKGQTTDTQYF
>TRBV6-2/TRBV6-3|TRBJ1-2|-|-
TGTGCCAGCAGTCCCCTCTATGGCTACACCTTC
CASSPLYGYTF
>TRBV10-2|TRBJ1-5|-|-
TGCGCCAGCAACGAGAATGAATTCGGTCAGCCCCAGCATTTT
CASNENEFGQPQHF
>TRBV29-1|TRBJ2-1|-|-
TGCAGCGTTGAAGCCCGATGGGATGAGCAGTTCTTC
CSVEARWDEQFF
>TRBV5-5|TRBJ2-1|-|TRBD1
TGTGCCAGCAGCCAGGGACAGCTCTCCTACAATGAGCAGTTCTTC
CASSQGQLSYNEQFF
>TRBV14|TRBJ1-1|-|-
TGTGCCAGCAGCCTCGGACCGGGGGGAAGGGCTGAAGCTTTCTTT
CASSLGPGGRAEAFF
>TRBV11-2|TRBJ2-7|-|TRBD2
TGTGCCAGCAGCATAGGACTAGCGGGAGGCCATACCTACGAGCAGTACTTC
CASSIGLAGGHTYEQYF
>TRBV4-3|TRBJ1-6|-|-
TGCGCCAGCAGCCAAGAATGGGGTGGGGGATCCTATAATTCACCCCTCCACTTT
CASSQEWGGGSYNSPLHF
>TRBV28|TRBJ2-5|-|-
TGTGCCAGCAGTTCCCAAGAGAGGGCCCTGGGGGAGACCCAGTACTTC
CASSSQERALGETQYF
>TRBV2|TRBJ2-1|few|-
TGTGCCAGCTGCATGGACCCGAACTACAATGAGCAGTTCTTC
CASCMDPNYNEQFF
>TRBV12-3/TRBV12-4|TRBJ2-1|-|TRBD2
TGTGCCAGCAGTTTCCGGACTAGTTCGCAGTTCTTC
CASSFRTSSQFF
>TRBV27|TRBJ2-5|once|TRBD2
TGTGCCAGCAGTTTATCACCACCGACTAGCGGGAAGCAAGAGACCCAGTACTTC
CASSLSPPTSGKQETQYF
>TRBV24-1|TRBJ2-1|-|-
TGTGCCACCAGTGATTTGTTGCCCTCAGCACTAAACTTCCACAATGAGCAGTTCTTC
CATSDLLPSALNFHNEQFF
>TRBV7-8|TRBJ2-3|-|-
TGTGCCAGCAGCTTATCGAGGGAGACCAGAGATACGCAGTATTTT
CASSLSRETRDTQYF
>TRBV15|TRBJ1-1|-|-
TGTGCCACCAGCAGAGATTTTTGGGATGGCACTGAAGCTTTCTTT
CATSRDFWDGTEAFF
>TRBV7-2|TRBJ2-7|-|TRBD1
TGTGCCAGCAGCTCCCACCAACCCGGGACAGGGGGTGAGCAGTACTTC
CASSSHQPGTGGEQYF
>TRBV4-3|TRBJ1-2|-|-
TGCGCCAGCAGCCAAGGTAGTGGAGGCTACACCTTC
CASSQGSGGYTF
>TRBV2|TRBJ2-4|-|-
TGTGCCAGCAGTGTAGGCGGCAAAAACATTCAGTACTTC
CASSVGGKNIQYF
>TRBV7-6|TRBJ2-5|-|-
TGTGCCAGCAGCCACACCCCTGGGACCCTTAGGGGAGAGACCCAGTACTTC
CASSHTPGTLRGETQYF
>TRBV9|TRBJ2-3|-|-
TGTGCCAGCAGCGCTAGCGTTAAGGATACGCAGTATTTT
CASSASVKDTQYF
>TRBV5-1|TRBJ1-3|-|-
TGCGCCAGCAGCTTGGGGAGTCTAAACTCTGGAAACACCATATATTTT
CASSLGSLNSGNTIYF
>TRBV5-1|TRBJ2-7|-|TRBD2
TGCGCCAGCAGCTTGGTTGGGACTAGCGCCTACGAGCAGTACTTC
CASSLVGTSAYEQYF
>TRBV7-9|TRBJ2-1|-|-
TGTGCCAGCAACCCAGGGAACTCCTACAATGAGCAGTTCTTC
CASNPGNSYNEQFF
>TRBV7-3|TRBJ1-1|-|TRBD1
TGTGCCAGCGGTACAGGGGGCATGAACACTGAAGCTTTCTTT
CASGTGGMNTEAFF
>TRBV10-3|TRBJ2-5|-|-
TGTGCCATCAGTGAGGTAGGGCTCCAAGAGACCCAGTACTTC
CAISEVGLQETQYF
>TRBV5-6|TRBJ1-1|-|-
TGTGCCAGCAGCTCCACATTACAAAGGTCGAACACTGAAGCTTTCTTT
CASSSTLQRSNTEAFF
>TRBV29-1|TRBJ2-2|many|-
TGCAGCGTTGATCGGGGGAGTGACACCGGGGAGCTGTTTTTT
CSVDRGSDTGELFF
>TRBV19|TRBJ2-3|-|-
TGTGCCACCAGAGGTTGGAGGACAGATACGCAGTATTTT
CATRGWRTDTQYF
>TRBV6-6|TRBJ2-1|-|TRBD2
TGTGCCAGCAGAAACAGCGGGAGCGGGAATGAGCAGTTCTTC
CASRNSGSGNEQFF
>TRBV5-4|TRBJ2-2|-|-
TGTGCCAGCAGCTTGTCAGGCCTGAACACCGGGGAGCTGTTTTTT
CASSLSGLNTGELFF
>TRBV7-8|TRBJ1-1|-|-
TGTGCCAGCAGTCCGGACTCGGGGCCTGAAGCTTTCTTT
CASSPDSGPEAFF
>TRBV2|TRBJ2-3|-|-
TGTGCCAGCAGTGAATATGGGGCCAGACAGTATTTT
CASSEYGARQYF